The 24 T cell receptor beta chains below were found in one sample sequenced in a study of blood T cell repertoires in COVID-19. Method: immunoSEQ multiplex PCR; TCRdb's copy keeps in-frame clones and lacks some. The table has about 150,000 clones, around 82% seen once; the top ten hold approximately 14%. The sample was peripheral blood. The receptors derive from a man between 18 and 35 years old with active or convalescent COVID-19.

The chain links TRBV9 to TRBJ1-4; D is possibly TRBD1 (5 bases). CDR1 and CDR2 from the germline V gene are SGDLS and YYNGEE. V was shortened by 0 bases and J by 3 bases, with 12 bases between the two germline ends. CDR3 size: 16 residues. CDR3 amino acids: CASSVAPGGANEKLFF. The CDR3 DNA is TGTGCCAGCAGCGTAGCTCCCGGGGGGGCTAATGAAAAACTGTTTTTT.

This clone was seen only once. V usage is TRBV27 and J usage is TRBJ1-1, with TRBD1 matching 9 bases. Germline V gene data show CDR1 as MNHEY and CDR2 as SMNVEV (reference sequence). The V gene end was trimmed by 7 bases and the J gene end by 6 bases; junction bases not matched to a gene: 9. This CDR3 comprises 14 residues. The CDR3 nucleotides are TGTGCCAGCATCGGACAGGGGTTTTCCCCTGAAGCTTTCTTT. The encoded protein is CASIGQGFSPEAFF.

CDR3 sequence reads: CASRERTGVGFGYTF. CDR3 DNA sequence: TGTGCCAGCAGGGAACGGACAGGGGTAGGTTTTGGCTACACCTTC. The gene calls are TRBV2 and TRBJ1-2; 9 bases line up with TRBD1. With 6 bases clipped from V and 7 bases from J, the junction kept 12 bases outside the gene matches. Per germline, CDR1 SNHLY and CDR2 FYNNEI. The CDR3 totals 15 residues.

The chain recombines TRBV18 with TRBJ1-2; D is ambiguous. The V gene lost 2 bases and the J gene lost 0 bases, with 13 bases spanning the gap. This CDR3 has 16 residues. Germline V gives CDR1 KGHSH, CDR2 LQKENI. For the CDR3, the DNA is TGTGCCAGCTCACCAGGGTCTGTAGGAGCTAACTATGGCTACACCTTC. Translating gives CASSPGSVGANYGYTF.

The chain couples TRBV19 to TRBJ1-2, with 7 bases aligning to TRBD1. The CDR3 runs to 16 residues. V trimming: 2 bases; J trimming: 2 bases; junction bases outside the gene matches: 8. From germline, CDR1 is LNHDA and CDR2 SQIVND (reference sequence). CDR3 region: CASSIPGQKINYGYTF. DNA of the CDR3: TGTGCCAGTAGTATACCGGGACAGAAAATAAACTATGGCTACACCTTC. Together with reference TRBV19 and TRBJ1-2, the CDR3 gives the full variable domain: DGGITQSPKYLFRKEGQNVTLSCEQNLNHDAMYWYRQDPGQGLRLIYYSQIVNDFQKGDIAEGYSVSREKKESFPLTVTSAQKNPTAFYLCASSIPGQKINYGYTFGSGTRLTVV.

The rearrangement links TRBV5-4 to TRBJ2-2; 7 bases map to TRBD1. Germline V gives CDR1 SGHNT, CDR2 YYREEE (reference sequence). J gave up 5 bases and V 2 bases, and 6 bases lay outside the gene matches. CDR3 length: 15 amino acids. The CDR3 nucleotides are TGTGCCAGCAGCTTAGGCCAGGGGGTAACCGGGGAGCTGTTTTTT. Its protein product is CASSLGQGVTGELFF.

The chain combines TRBV10-3 with TRBJ1-6; 8 nucleotides match TRBD1. CDR1 and CDR2 from the germline V gene are ENHRY and SYGVKD. Trimming removed 3 bases from V and 7 bases from J; junction bases left unmatched: 2. The CDR3 sequence is 14 residues long. The CDR3 DNA reads TGTGCCATCAGTGAACAGGGGGAAAATTCACCCCTCCACTTT. Its translation: CAISEQGENSPLHF.

This clone was found a few times. The chain is built from TRBV5-6 and TRBJ2-1; 8 nucleotides line up with TRBD2. CDR1 is SGHDT and CDR2 is YYEEEE in the germline V gene. J gave up 8 bases and V 1 base, and 11 bases lay outside the gene matches. There are 16 residues in the CDR3. CDR3 sequence (DNA): TGTGCCAGCAGCTTGACTAGCGGCGCCAGTTCGTATGAGCAGTTCTTC. Protein sequence: CASSLTSGASSYEQFF.

The J gene is TRBJ1-5, the V gene TRBV7-8; D possibly corresponds to TRBD1 (5 bases). V lost 4 bases, J lost 7 bases, and 11 bases lay in between. Germline lookup yields CDR1 SGHVS and CDR2 FQNEAQ. The CDR3 sequence is 13 residues long. As DNA, the CDR3 is TGTGCCAGCAGCTGGGACTTCCTACAGCCCCAGCATTTT. Its translation: CASSWDFLQPQHF. Using reference TRBV7-8 and TRBJ1-5 for the parts outside the CDR3, the full variable domain is GAGVSQSPRYKVAKRGQDVALRCDPISGHVSLFWYQQALGQGPEFLTYFQNEAQLDKSGLPSDRFFAERPEGSVSTLKIQRTQQEDSAVYLCASSWDFLQPQHFGDGTRLSIL.

The CDR3 DNA reads as TGTGCCAGCAGCACCCGGGACAGGGAGGGAGAGACCCAGTACTTC. Encoded protein: CASSTRDREGETQYF. The chain uses TRBV7-9 and TRBJ2-5; 9 bases agree with TRBD1. V was clipped by 5 bases and J by 4 bases; unmatched bases: 8. The CDR3 consists of 15 residues. The germline gives CDR1 SEHNR, CDR2 FQNEAQ (reference sequence).

The rearrangement joins TRBV6-2 or TRBV6-3 to TRBJ1-2; TRBD1 matches 12 bases. Germline CDR1 is MNHEY and CDR2 is SVGEGT. The junction had 15 bases not matched to a gene; V was cut back by 4 bases and J by 6 bases. The CDR3 sequence is 18 residues long. The CDR3 loop reads CASSFKPPGQGANHGYTF. CDR3 nucleotides: TGTGCCAGCAGTTTTAAACCCCCGGGACAGGGGGCAAATCATGGCTACACCTTC.

This clone has a handful of counts. The chain combines TRBV29-1 with TRBJ2-7; tentatively, D is TRBD1 (6 bases). V lost 7 bases and J 0 bases, leaving 10 bases between the germline ends. This CDR3 contains 12 residues. CDR1 is SQVTM and CDR2 is ANQGSEA in the germline V gene. This CDR3 reads CSGRQDSYEQYF. The CDR3 nucleotides read TGCAGCGGCAGACAGGACTCCTACGAGCAGTACTTC.

The chain combines TRBV7-9 with TRBJ2-5; TRBD2 matches 7 bases. This CDR3 spans 14 amino acids. CDR1 is SEHNR and CDR2 is FQNEAQ in the germline V gene (reference sequence). Trimming at V came to 3 bases and at J to 1 base, leaving 2 bases not matched to a gene. CDR3 residues: CASSLRGFQETQYF. The CDR3 DNA reads as TGTGCCAGCAGCTTGCGGGGGTTCCAAGAGACCCAGTACTTC.

The chain links TRBV6-2 or TRBV6-3 to TRBJ2-3; D may correspond to TRBD1 or TRBD2 (7 bases each). V shed 6 bases and J shed 6 bases, with 16 bases lying between them. The CDR3 is 14 residues long. Germline V CDR1 and CDR2: MNHEY, SVGEGT. The CDR3 nucleotides read TGTGCCAGCAGCCCAGGGGGGGCGCTGGATACGCAGTATTTT. As protein: CASSPGGALDTQYF.

CDR3 sequence: CASSTRGRAPNEQYF. CDR3 coding DNA: TGTGCCAGTAGTACTAGGGGAAGAGCTCCTAACGAGCAGTACTTC. The chain combines TRBV19 with TRBJ2-7; perhaps TRBD1 as D (5 bases). The CDR3 consists of 15 residues. Germline CDR1 LNHDA, CDR2 SQIVND (reference sequence). Trimming took off 4 bases at V and 5 bases at J, with 18 bases between the two ends.

The chain combines TRBV7-9 with TRBJ2-3; the D gene is possibly TRBD1 (6 bases). V dropped 3 bases and J dropped 3 bases, with 10 bases sitting between them. The CDR3 has 14 residues. From germline, CDR1 is SEHNR and CDR2 FQNEAQ (reference sequence). The CDR3 nucleotides are TGTGCCAGCAGCTTGGGCAGGGGTACAGATACGCAGTATTTT. It encodes CASSLGRGTDTQYF.

The genes are TRBV7-9 and TRBJ1-2; 7 bases align to TRBD1. The CDR3 has 14 residues. The V segment lost 6 bases and the J segment 0 bases; nucleotides outside the gene matches: 4. Per germline, CDR1 SEHNR and CDR2 FQNEAQ (reference sequence). CDR3 amino acids: CASRRQGSNYGYTF. For the CDR3, the DNA is TGTGCCAGCAGGAGACAGGGTTCTAACTATGGCTACACCTTC.

The V call is TRBV27, the J call TRBJ1-1, with 7 positions matching TRBD1. Germline values: CDR1 MNHEY, CDR2 SMNVEV (reference sequence). Trimming cost V 4 bases and J 7 bases; bases outside gene matches: 6. The CDR3 runs to 13 residues. Here the CDR3 reads CASSSRTGLEAFF. CDR3 coding DNA: TGTGCCAGCAGTTCCCGGACAGGCCTTGAAGCTTTCTTT.

The count of this clone is one. The J gene is TRBJ2-1, the V gene TRBV5-6; a possible D gene is TRBD1 (5 bases). The CDR3 has 16 amino acids. V was pared by 1 base and J by 2 bases, with 13 bases between. CDR1 and CDR2 (germline): SGHDT, YYEEEE. The CDR3 region is CASSLMSGQTYNEQFF. In nucleotides, the CDR3 is TGTGCCAGCAGCTTGATGTCAGGACAAACCTACAATGAGCAGTTCTTC.

This chain uses TRBV2 with TRBJ2-1, with a possible D match to TRBD1 (5 bases). Germline V gene sequence: CDR1 SNHLY, CDR2 FYNNEI. V lost 4 bases and J lost 9, with 13 bases in between. This CDR3 has 13 residues. DNA for the CDR3: TGTGCCAGCAGTGTTTCAGGCGACAGTGAGCAGTTCTTC. Amino acids: CASSVSGDSEQFF. Filled out from reference TRBV2 and TRBJ2-1, the complete variable domain reads EPEVTQTPSHQVTQMGQEVILRCVPISNHLYFYWYRQILGQKVEFLVSFYNNEISEKSEIFDDQFSVERPDGSNFTLKIRSTKLEDSAMYFCASSVSGDSEQFFGPGTRLTVL.

The rearrangement links TRBV7-2 to TRBJ2-7; D gene unclear. The germline gives CDR1 SGHTA, CDR2 FQGNSA. Trimming took 4 bases from V and 2 from J, leaving 6 bases between them. The CDR3 is made up of 12 amino acids. This CDR3 reads CASSSTPYEQYF. CDR3 in DNA: TGTGCCAGCAGCTCCACTCCCTACGAGCAGTACTTC. Full variable domain (missing parts from reference TRBV7-2 and TRBJ2-7): GAGVSQSPSNKVTEKGKDVELRCDPISGHTALYWYRQSLGQGLEFLIYFQGNSAPDKSGLPSDRFSAERTGGSVSTLTIQRTQQEDSAVYLCASSSTPYEQYFGPGTRLTVT.

The chain links TRBV5-4 to TRBJ2-1; D possibly corresponds to TRBD2 (6 bases). The V and J ends lost 4 bases and 7 bases respectively, with 18 bases between them. CDR1 is SGHNT, CDR2 YYREEE, per germline (reference sequence). The CDR3 extends over 15 amino acids. The CDR3 region is CASSTTSGDRNEQFF. CDR3 coding DNA: TGTGCCAGCAGCACAACTTCGGGAGATCGGAATGAGCAGTTCTTC.

This chain joins TRBV4-2 and TRBJ1-5; perhaps TRBD1 as D (6 bases). Per germline, CDR1 LGHNA and CDR2 YNFKEQ. V lost 5 bases and J 0 bases, leaving 17 bases between the germline ends. The CDR3 covers 17 residues. The CDR3 coding sequence is TGTGCCAGCAGCGCAGGGGCAAATATTAATAGCAATCAGCCCCAGCATTTT. It codes for CASSAGANINSNQPQHF.

The J gene is TRBJ1-6, the V gene TRBV2; no reliable D call. V lost 3 bases and J lost 6, with 21 bases in between. This CDR3 region has 18 residues. Germline loops: CDR1 SNHLY, CDR2 FYNNEI. The CDR3 sequence is CASSDMQWRAAPNSPLHF. CDR3 nucleotides: TGTGCCAGCAGTGATATGCAGTGGCGGGCAGCCCCTAATTCACCCCTCCACTTT.